This paragraph reports one TCR beta chain. This sample stems from a study of blood T cells in healthy people across ages. This CDR3 spans 13 amino acids. Trimming shortened V by 3 bases and J by 5 bases, and 11 bases separated the two germline ends. Germline CDR1 reads MGHRA; CDR2 reads YSYEKL. Primers used in a second PCR of roughly 7 to 11 cycles were a sample-barcoded 5' primer and a J-beta primer mix. TCRdb itself ran the 5' RACE reads through MiXCR, one entry per CDR3 protein. The table shows about 1,000,000 distinct CDR3 sequences, with more than 40% occurring only once. The sample comprised blood. The clonotype originates from a woman aged 55-70 years in good health. The J gene is TRBJ2-7, the V gene TRBV4-1, with D unclear. The DNA of the CDR3 is TGCGCCAGCAGCCAGCTCAAGTTTGACGAGCAGTACTTC. It encodes CASSQLKFDEQYF.